What follows are 27 T cell receptor beta chains derived from one specimen sequenced in a study of shared clonotypes between healthy human individuals. The data were produced by immunoSEQ multiplex PCR, yet TCRdb's version contains in-frame clones alone and is incomplete. The table lists about 730,000 clones, just under 75% of them singletons. The source material was memory CD4+ T cells sorted from blood. Regarding subset: CD45RA-negative fraction. The receptors originated from a woman aged 25 to 39 in good health.

This chain joins TRBV25-1 and TRBJ1-2; tentative D call: TRBD1 (5 bases). CDR1 MGHDK and CDR2 SYGVNS come from the germline V gene. The length of the CDR3 is 14 residues. The germline V and J ends were trimmed by 6 bases and 4 bases, with 15 bases remaining between them. Here the CDR3 DNA reads TGTGCCAGCAGCCGATCCGGGGCTATCTATGGCTACACCTTC. Encoded protein: CASSRSGAIYGYTF.

The chain uses TRBV6-6 and TRBJ1-2; no clear D. Germline CDR1 and CDR2: MNHNY and SVGAGI (reference sequence). V lost 2 bases and J 8 bases, leaving 12 bases between the germline ends. The CDR3 runs to 13 residues. The CDR3 nucleotides read TGTGCCAGCAGTTACGACGGCGTTGCAGGCTACACCTTC. It yields the protein CASSYDGVAGYTF.

The V and J genes are TRBV2 and TRBJ2-7, with D unclear. The V gene's germline CDR1 is SNHLY and CDR2 FYNNEI. The V gene lost 5 bases and the J gene lost 1 base, with 0 bases spanning the gap. The CDR3 contains 10 residues. CDR3 nucleotides: TGTGCCAGCAGTTCCTACGAGCAGTACTTC. This translates into CASSSYEQYF.

The DNA of the CDR3 is TGTGCCAGCAGCCCAGGGACTAGCGGGAGGAATGAGCAGTTCTTC. This encodes CASSPGTSGRNEQFF. The V and J genes are TRBV14 and TRBJ2-1, with TRBD2 identical over 15 bases. J lost 7 bases, V lost 4 bases, and 2 bases had no gene match. Germline CDR1 reads SGHDN; CDR2 reads FVKESK. This CDR3 comprises 15 residues. The full variable domain, in which reference TRBV14 and TRBJ2-1 provide the parts outside the CDR3, is EAGVTQFPSHSVIEKGQTVTLRCDPISGHDNLYWYRRVMGKEIKFLLHFVKESKQDESGMPNNRFLAERTGGTYSTLKVQPAELEDSGVYFCASSPGTSGRNEQFFGPGTRLTVL.

This chain joins TRBV7-2 and TRBJ2-3; D might be TRBD1 (5 bases). V was cut by 5 bases and J by 6 bases, with 18 bases left in between. The germline V gene encodes CDR1 SGHTA and CDR2 FQGNSA. This CDR3 has 15 amino acids. The CDR3 here is CASSQRQNPGDTQYF. In DNA form, the CDR3 reads TGTGCCAGCAGCCAGCGACAGAACCCCGGGGATACGCAGTATTTT. Full variable domain (rest looked up from reference TRBV7-2 and TRBJ2-3): GAGVSQSPSNKVTEKGKDVELRCDPISGHTALYWYRQSLGQGLEFLIYFQGNSAPDKSGLPSDRFSAERTGGSVSTLTIQRTQQEDSAVYLCASSQRQNPGDTQYFGPGTRLTVL.

The chain couples TRBV11-2 to TRBJ2-3, with D perhaps given as TRBD1 or TRBD2 (6 bases each). Trimming pared 2 bases from V and 4 bases from J, leaving 19 bases between. Germline loops: CDR1 SGHAT, CDR2 FQNNGV. The CDR3 consists of 17 residues. The CDR3 sequence: CASSLKRWGAPSDTQYF. CDR3 DNA sequence: TGTGCCAGCAGCTTAAAGAGGTGGGGGGCCCCGTCAGATACGCAGTATTTT.

On this clone: Mismatch with germline at one junction end may stem from a read error. V usage is TRBV5-1 and J usage is TRBJ1-3; no clear D. The CDR3 runs to 14 residues. The V gene's germline CDR1 is SGHRS and CDR2 YFSETQ. CDR3 amino acids: CASSEDLSGSTIYF. The CDR3 DNA reads TGCGCCAGCAGCGAGGACCTCTCTGGAAGCACCATATATTTT.

The V gene is TRBV18, the J gene TRBJ2-7, with 7 positions matching TRBD1. Germline CDR1 KGHSH, CDR2 LQKENI. The CDR3 totals 15 residues. Trimming at V came to 2 bases and at J to 2 bases, leaving 6 bases not matched to a gene. This CDR3 is CASSPNWDSPYEQYF. Here the CDR3 DNA reads TGTGCCAGCTCACCAAATTGGGACAGTCCCTACGAGCAGTACTTC.

In its sample, this clone was seen a few times. J is TRBJ1-2 and V is TRBV28; D possibly corresponds to TRBD1 (6 bases). The CDR3 contains 16 residues. Trimming removed 4 bases at V and 4 bases at J, with 19 bases between. Germline V lookup: CDR1 MDHEN, CDR2 SYDVKM. CDR3 nucleotide sequence: TGTGCCAGCAGTTCCCCCGGGGGCGATCGTATCTATGGCTACACCTTC. Protein sequence: CASSSPGGDRIYGYTF.

This clone was recorded a few times. CDR3 coding DNA: TGTGCCAGCTCACCCCCCAGGGGGGAGGGTCGCTACAATGAGCAGTTCTTC. Translation gives CASSPPRGEGRYNEQFF. The chain has TRBV18 and TRBJ2-1; D is tentatively TRBD1 or TRBD2 (7 bases each). Germline assignment: CDR1 KGHSH and CDR2 LQKENI. Trimming took off 3 bases at V and 3 bases at J, with 18 bases between the two ends. The CDR3 is 17 amino acids.

The J gene is TRBJ2-5, the V gene TRBV5-4; D is uncertain. Per the germline V gene, CDR1 is SGHNT and CDR2 is YYREEE (reference sequence). V shed 0 bases and J shed 3 bases, with 9 bases lying between them. This CDR3 is 14 amino acids long. Here the CDR3 reads CASSLGLREETQYF. CDR3 DNA: TGTGCCAGCAGCTTGGGACTCCGCGAAGAGACCCAGTACTTC.

This clone was counted only a few times. The chain combines TRBV7-9 with TRBJ1-2; D not certain. The CDR3 spans 13 residues. In germline, CDR1 is SEHNR, CDR2 FQNEAQ (reference sequence). Trimming cost V 3 bases and J 4 bases, with 9 bases left between them. The CDR3 DNA sequence: TGTGCCAGCAGCTTTGAGTCCTTCTATGGCTACACCTTC. Protein product: CASSFESFYGYTF.

This chain connects TRBV5-1 to TRBJ2-2; 9 bases fit TRBD1. Germline trimming cut 3 bases from V and 4 bases from J; bases unmatched to any gene: 16. The CDR3 consists of 19 residues. CDR1 is SGHRS and CDR2 is YFSETQ in the germline V gene. The CDR3 loop is CASSSIPPGQGRSTGELFF. CDR3 nucleotides: TGCGCCAGCAGCTCGATACCCCCTGGACAGGGGCGGAGCACCGGGGAGCTGTTTTTT.

The chain is built from TRBV28 and TRBJ1-1, with a possible D match to TRBD1 (6 bases). The V gene lost 0 bases and the J gene lost 1 base, with 18 bases spanning the gap. Germline values: CDR1 MDHEN, CDR2 SYDVKM. This CDR3 comprises 18 residues. In DNA, the CDR3 is TGTGCCAGCAGTTTATGGTCCTCCCGGGGGCGCAGGAACACTGAAGCTTTCTTT. It translates to CASSLWSSRGRRNTEAFF.

The chain recombines TRBV4-1 with TRBJ2-4; D is possibly TRBD1 (5 bases). V was shortened by 2 bases and J by 2 bases, with 13 bases between the two germline ends. Germline V gives CDR1 MGHRA, CDR2 YSYEKL. This CDR3 is built from 16 residues. The CDR3 spells CASSQQPWTPKNIQYF. CDR3 nucleotide sequence: TGCGCCAGCAGCCAACAACCCTGGACACCCAAAAACATTCAGTACTTC.

The J gene is TRBJ2-1, the V gene TRBV21-1; the table's D call of TRBD2 was not tested on the DNA. TRBV21-1 is described as a pseudogene. This CDR3 has 18 amino acids. CDR3 protein: CASSKRVGSSGRANEQFF. CDR3 coding DNA: TGTGCCAGCAGCAAAAGGGTCGGATCCAGCGGGAGAGCTAATGAGCAGTTCTTC.

CDR3 sequence: CASSRIWGASDTQYF. The CDR3 DNA sequence: TGTGCCAGCAGCCGTATCTGGGGGGCGTCAGATACGCAGTATTTT. The chain carries TRBV5-6 and TRBJ2-3; either TRBD1 or TRBD2 may supply D (6 bases each). CDR1 is SGHDT and CDR2 is YYEEEE in the germline V gene. V lost 4 bases, J lost 4 bases, and 16 bases lay in between. This CDR3 is built from 15 residues.

The J gene is TRBJ2-5, the V gene TRBV10-3, with 14 bases aligning to TRBD2. This CDR3 has 16 residues. Germline CDR1 reads ENHRY; CDR2 reads SYGVKD. V lost 5 bases and J lost 5; bases outside the gene matches: 7. The CDR3: CAISSGTSGSAETQYF. The CDR3, as DNA: TGTGCCATCAGTAGTGGGACTAGCGGGAGTGCGGAGACCCAGTACTTC.

The chain recombines TRBV7-2 with TRBJ2-7; a possible D gene is TRBD2 (5 bases). This CDR3 is built from 15 residues. The germline V gene has CDR1 SGHTA and CDR2 FQGNSA. V shed 5 bases and J shed 0 bases, with 14 bases lying between them. CDR3 DNA sequence: TGTGCCAGCAGCACCGGACTCACGAACTCCTACGAGCAGTACTTC. Translating it yields CASSTGLTNSYEQYF.

This clone was found many times. The sample contains more than one DNA sequence encoding this CDR3. The chain has TRBV28 and TRBJ2-7; no clear D. The CDR3 is made up of 11 amino acids. The germline V gene encodes CDR1 MDHEN and CDR2 SYDVKM. Trimming pared 4 bases from V and 4 bases from J, leaving 5 bases between. The CDR3 nucleotides are TGTGCCAGCAGTTCCCGTTACGAGCAGTACTTC. It is translated as CASSSRYEQYF.

This clone showed up just a few times. The J gene is TRBJ2-1, the V gene TRBV28, with 13 bases fitting TRBD2. CDR3 length equals 13 residues. The V gene's germline CDR1 is MDHEN and CDR2 SYDVKM. V gave up 7 bases and J gave up 15 bases; unmatched junction bases: 9. CDR3 protein: CASTGLAGASWFF. For the CDR3, the DNA is TGTGCCAGCACTGGACTAGCGGGAGCAAGTTGGTTCTTC. The whole variable domain, remainder taken from reference TRBV28 and TRBJ2-1, is DVKVTQSSRYLVKRTGEKVFLECVQDMDHENMFWYRQDPGLGLRLIYFSYDVKMKEKGDIPEGYSVSREKKERFSLILESASTNQTSMYLCASTGLAGASWFFGPGTRLTVL.

The rearrangement uses TRBV30 and TRBJ2-7; 10 bases match TRBD2. Looked up from germline, CDR1 is GTSNPN and CDR2 is SVGIG (reference sequence). This CDR3 comprises 15 residues. Unmatched junction bases numbered 5, after V lost 1 base and J lost 2 bases. CDR3 bases: TGTGCCTGGAGTGGGCTAGCGGGAGTCGCCTACGAGCAGTACTTC. It specifies CAWSGLAGVAYEQYF. Together with reference TRBV30 and TRBJ2-7, the CDR3 gives the full variable domain: SQTIHQWPATLVQPVGSPLSLECTVEGTSNPNLYWYRQAAGRGLQLLFYSVGIGQISSEVPQNLSASRPQDRQFILSSKKLLLSDSGFYLCAWSGLAGVAYEQYFGPGTRLTVT.

The V gene is TRBV27, the J gene TRBJ2-1; 8 nucleotides line up with TRBD2. The CDR3 spans 16 residues. The trim removed 7 bases at V and 1 base at J, leaving 9 bases unmatched. From germline, CDR1 is MNHEY and CDR2 SMNVEV (reference sequence). The CDR3 nucleotides are TGTGCCAGCAAAAGGCCTAGCGGGTCTTCCTACAATGAGCAGTTCTTC. As protein: CASKRPSGSSYNEQFF.

This clone was seen once. DNA for the CDR3: TGTGCCAGCAGTCTAGCAGGGGGCATCAACGAGCAGTACTTC. Protein: CASSLAGGINEQYF. This chain uses TRBV25-1 with TRBJ2-7; 8 nucleotides agree with TRBD1. The CDR3 sequence is 14 residues long. V shed 5 bases and J 5 bases; nucleotides not matched to a gene: 8. Germline values: CDR1 MGHDK, CDR2 SYGVNS.

The chain recombines TRBV18 with TRBJ2-2, with a weak D call TRBD2 (5 bases). The V gene's germline CDR1 is KGHSH and CDR2 LQKENI. V lost 11 bases to trimming and J lost 2 bases, with 15 bases between them. The CDR3 extends over 14 amino acids. The CDR3 reads CAGGSGLNTGELFF. Here the CDR3 DNA reads TGTGCCGGAGGCAGCGGCCTCAACACCGGGGAGCTGTTTTTT. The whole variable domain, remainder taken from reference TRBV18 and TRBJ2-2, is NAGVMQNPRHLVRRRGQEARLRCSPMKGHSHVYWYRQLPEEGLKFMVYLQKENIIDESGMPKERFSAEFPKEGPSILRIQQVVRGDSAAYFCAGGSGLNTGELFFGEGSRLTVL.

The rearrangement joins TRBV28 to TRBJ2-6, with D tentatively TRBD1 or TRBD2 (5 bases each). Germline CDR1 and CDR2: MDHEN and SYDVKM. CDR3 length: 16 residues. V was clipped by 5 bases and J by 3 bases, with 14 bases between them. CDR3 DNA sequence: TGTGCCAGCAGTCCCGAGGGACGAGGTGGGGCCAACGTCCTGACTTTC. It translates to CASSPEGRGGANVLTF.

The V and J genes are TRBV19 and TRBJ2-7; 9 positions match TRBD1. CDR1 is LNHDA, CDR2 SQIVND, per germline (reference sequence). This CDR3 has 13 residues. V trimming: 6 bases; J trimming: 3 bases; junction bases outside the gene matches: 3. The CDR3 DNA reads as TGTGCCAGTAGCCTGGGACAGGGCTACGAGCAGTACTTC. Translated: CASSLGQGYEQYF. Complete variable domain (other parts from reference TRBV19 and TRBJ2-7): DGGITQSPKYLFRKEGQNVTLSCEQNLNHDAMYWYRQDPGQGLRLIYYSQIVNDFQKGDIAEGYSVSREKKESFPLTVTSAQKNPTAFYLCASSLGQGYEQYFGPGTRLTVT.